This is a list of T cell receptor beta chains from one sample in a study of T cell responses to AZD1222 COVID-19 vaccine. The assay was immunoSEQ multiplex PCR, and TCRdb's table has in-frame clones only and misses some. The sample consists of 65,000 to 70,000 clones, more than 70% of them appearing once. The source material was peripheral blood, sampled on day 0 of AZD1222 vaccination. These receptors were collected from an adult in good health. Both conserved end residues are part of each CDR3. D genes are given only for firm matches.

TRBJ1-4 | NA | 12 | TRBV15 | CATSRDEEKLFF | TGTGCCACCAGCAGAGATGAGGAAAAACTGTTTTTT
TRBJ1-4 | NA | 14 | TRBV6-5 | CASSYGRLNEKLFF | TGTGCCAGCAGTTACGGCAGACTTAATGAAAAACTGTTTTTT
TRBJ1-3 | NA | 15 | TRBV19 | CASTSVLFSGNTIYF | TGTGCCAGTACCTCCGTTCTATTCTCAGGAAACACCATATATTTT
TRBJ2-2 | TRBD2 | 17 | TRBV6-1 | CASSGRRGTSGSGELFF | TGTGCCAGCAGTGGGCGGAGAGGGACTAGCGGGAGCGGGGAGCTGTTTTTT
TRBJ2-5 | NA | 14 | TRBV11-2 | CASSRVYRGLAQYF | TGTGCCAGCAGCCGAGTCTATCGGGGATTGGCCCAGTACTTC
TRBJ2-1 | TRBD1 | 15 | TRBV7-2 | CASSLSGTGSNEQFF | TGTGCCAGCAGCTTATCCGGGACAGGGTCCAATGAGCAGTTCTTC
TRBJ2-4 | TRBD2 | 17 | TRBV2 | CASRKGLLAGGRNIQYF | TGTGCCAGCAGAAAAGGACTCTTGGCGGGGGGTCGGAACATTCAGTACTTC
TRBJ2-5 | NA | 13 | TRBV12-3/TRBV12-4 | CASTTGLQETQYF | TGTGCCAGCACTACAGGGTTGCAAGAGACCCAGTACTTC
TRBJ1-6 | TRBD1 | 17 | TRBV7-2 | CASSLGIRTGINSPLHF | TGTGCCAGCAGCTTAGGTATCAGGACAGGGATTAATTCACCCCTCCACTTT
TRBJ2-7 | NA | 14 | TRBV29-1 | CSVTSGGRTYEQYF | TGCAGCGTGACGAGCGGAGGAAGAACCTACGAGCAGTACTTC
TRBJ1-2 | NA | 14 | TRBV28 | CASSPPTGWEGYTF | TGTGCCAGCAGTCCCCCCACAGGGTGGGAAGGCTACACCTTC